What follows are 24 T cell receptor beta chains derived from one specimen sequenced in a study of shared clonotypes between healthy human individuals (dated by TCRdb to between 2020 and 2021). The method behind the library was the immunoSEQ multiplex PCR assay. TCRdb provides this immuneACCESS table in a form limited to in-frame rearrangements. Some clones are lacking; in checked studies, under half of them reflect an unresolved V gene, and why the rest are absent is not known. The sample table holds hundreds of thousands of clones, of which over 90% were seen once. Jointly, the top ten make up around 24% of the sample. CD8 naive samples were CD45RO-negative cells positively selected for CCR7, giving a CD45RA+CCR7+ population that excluded TemRA cells. The specimen sequenced was naive CD8+ T cells sorted from blood. Sample cell subset or site, as interpreted from the label and publication: CD45RA+CCR7+. The receptors shown here come from a young man in good health.

This chain joins TRBV6-1 and TRBJ1-1; 8 bases agree with TRBD1. CDR1 is MNHNS and CDR2 is SASEGT in the germline V gene. The CDR3 extends over 16 amino acids. After removal of 1 base from V and 5 bases from J, the junction contained 9 bases not matched to a gene. CDR3 loop: CASSEDRTGFVTEAFF. In nucleotides, the CDR3 is TGTGCCAGCAGTGAAGATAGGACAGGGTTTGTTACTGAAGCTTTCTTT.

The J gene is TRBJ2-5, the V gene TRBV10-1, with 8 bases identical to TRBD2. The CDR3 extends over 15 amino acids. J lost 5 bases, V lost 4 bases, and 9 bases had no gene match. The germline V gene encodes CDR1 WNHNN and CDR2 SYGVQD (reference sequence). The CDR3 sequence is CASSVGAGAAETQYF. The CDR3 nucleotides are TGCGCCAGCAGTGTCGGAGCGGGAGCCGCGGAGACCCAGTACTTC.

In its sample, this clone was seen a few times. V usage is TRBV28 and J usage is TRBJ2-7; 11 bases line up with TRBD1. The CDR3 consists of 15 residues. V shed 6 bases, J shed 2 bases, and the junction held 6 bases outside the gene matches. Looked up from germline, CDR1 is MDHEN and CDR2 is SYDVKM. CDR3 nucleotide sequence: TGTGCCAGCAGCCCGGACAGGGGGCGTCCCTACGAGCAGTACTTC. Translation: CASSPDRGRPYEQYF.

V usage is TRBV4-1 and J usage is TRBJ2-1, with TRBD2 matching over 8 bases. This CDR3 has 13 residues. With 6 bases clipped from V and 6 bases from J, the junction kept 4 bases outside the gene matches. Germline V gene data show CDR1 as MGHRA and CDR2 as YSYEKL. The CDR3 sequence is CASRGLGANEQFF. In DNA form, the CDR3 reads TGCGCCAGCAGGGGACTAGGGGCCAATGAGCAGTTCTTC.

V is TRBV7-2 and J is TRBJ2-3; D unresolved. The CDR3 runs 18 residues. The germline V gene encodes CDR1 SGHTA and CDR2 FQGNSA. Trimming took 1 base from V and 1 from J, leaving 18 bases between them. This CDR3 is CASSLVELIGPRTDTQYF. The CDR3 DNA follows: TGTGCCAGCAGCTTAGTGGAGTTAATTGGGCCCCGCACAGATACGCAGTATTTT.

The V call is TRBV2, the J call TRBJ2-2; D is undetermined. CDR3 size: 14 residues. Germline CDR1 SNHLY, CDR2 FYNNEI. Trimming took off 8 bases at V and 2 bases at J, with 12 bases between the two ends. The CDR3 loop is CASGLDFNTGELFF. The CDR3 DNA is TGTGCCAGCGGGCTAGACTTTAACACCGGGGAGCTGTTTTTT.

For the CDR3, the DNA is TGTGCCACCAGCAGTAACTCCAATGAGCAGTTCTTC. Encoded protein: CATSSNSNEQFF. This chain joins TRBV15 and TRBJ2-1; D is undetermined. The CDR3 extends over 12 amino acids. Germline values: CDR1 LNHNV, CDR2 YYDKDF (reference sequence). Trimming removed 3 bases from V and 6 bases from J, with 6 bases in between.

This rearrangement joins TRBV28 to TRBJ2-1, with 10 bases that match TRBD2. Germline V CDR1 and CDR2: MDHEN, SYDVKM. J was trimmed by 0 bases and V by 3 bases; bases with no gene match: 8. The CDR3 runs 18 residues. CDR3 loop: CASSLPSGSSSSYNEQFF. CDR3 DNA sequence: TGTGCCAGCAGTTTGCCTAGCGGGAGCTCTTCCTCCTACAATGAGCAGTTCTTC.

Only one count was recorded for this clone. This rearrangement joins TRBV29-1 to TRBJ2-5; a weak D match, TRBD2 (6 bases). CDR1 is SQVTM, CDR2 ANQGSEA, per germline. The CDR3 length is 13 residues. V shed 3 bases and J shed 4 bases, with 12 bases lying between them. CDR3 region: CSVDSGAGETQYF. The CDR3 DNA reads TGCAGCGTTGATTCGGGAGCTGGAGAGACCCAGTACTTC.

The chain is built from TRBV6-1 and TRBJ2-7; 7 bases map to TRBD1. Germline values: CDR1 MNHNS, CDR2 SASEGT. The CDR3 loop spans 17 amino acids. V shed 3 bases, J shed 2 bases, and the junction held 13 bases outside the gene matches. The CDR3 sequence: CASSEGRIFTGAYEQYF. Written as DNA, the CDR3 is TGTGCCAGCAGTGAGGGACGTATTTTCACAGGGGCCTACGAGCAGTACTTC.

This clone was found a few times. The chain recombines TRBV6-5 with TRBJ2-7; maybe TRBD2 (6 bases). This CDR3 spans 12 amino acids. The V gene lost 2 bases and the J gene lost 6 bases, with 8 bases spanning the gap. Germline CDR1 and CDR2: MNHEY and SVGAGI. The DNA of the CDR3 is TGTGCCAGCAGTTACGGGGGGATCGAGCAGTACTTC. Protein: CASSYGGIEQYF.

V usage is TRBV7-9 and J usage is TRBJ2-7; 7 bases align to TRBD2. From germline, CDR1 is SEHNR and CDR2 FQNEAQ (reference sequence). J gave up 1 base and V 5 bases, and 11 bases lay outside the gene matches. CDR3 length: 16 residues. The CDR3 loop reads CASSALTAGVSYEQYF. The DNA of the CDR3 is TGTGCCAGCAGCGCCCTCACTGCGGGAGTGTCCTACGAGCAGTACTTC.

The V call is TRBV9, the J call TRBJ1-1; TRBD1 is a possible D gene (6 bases). This CDR3 is 16 amino acids long. Germline loops: CDR1 SGDLS, CDR2 YYNGEE. Trimming took 3 bases from V and 4 from J, leaving 19 bases between them. This chain's CDR3 is CASSDPRNRGPTEAFF. The CDR3 DNA sequence: TGTGCCAGCAGCGATCCGCGGAATCGGGGGCCCACTGAAGCTTTCTTT.

The chain is built from TRBV7-9 and TRBJ2-7, with 9 bases aligning to TRBD1. J lost 2 bases, V lost 5 bases, and 19 bases had no gene match. Looked up from germline, CDR1 is SEHNR and CDR2 is FQNEAQ (reference sequence). The CDR3 covers 19 residues. CDR3 sequence (DNA): TGTGCCAGCAGCCCCCCCGCGGGACAGGGTCCCTACAGCCCCTACGAGCAGTACTTC. Its translation: CASSPPAGQGPYSPYEQYF. The full variable domain, rest sourced from reference TRBV7-9 and TRBJ2-7, is DTGVSQNPRHKITKRGQNVTFRCDPISEHNRLYWYRQTLGQGPEFLTYFQNEAQLEKSRLLSDRFSAERPKGSFSTLEIQRTEQGDSAMYLCASSPPAGQGPYSPYEQYFGPGTRLTVT.

The chain couples TRBV19 to TRBJ2-7, with D perhaps matching TRBD2 (6 bases). Germline values: CDR1 LNHDA, CDR2 SQIVND (reference sequence). Trimming shortened V by 6 bases and J by 1 base, and 13 bases separated the two germline ends. The CDR3 length is 14 residues. The CDR3 coding sequence is TGTGCCAGTAGGACCGGGAGTCGTTCCTACGAGCAGTACTTC. Protein: CASRTGSRSYEQYF.

The DNA of the CDR3 is TGTGCCAGCAGCCACGGAAGCTCCTACGAGCAGTACTTC. As protein: CASSHGSSYEQYF. The chain uses TRBV5-5 and TRBJ2-7; no reliable D call. There are 13 residues in the CDR3. Trimming pared 4 bases from V and 0 bases from J, leaving 8 bases between. CDR1 SGHKS and CDR2 YYEKEE come from the germline V gene (reference sequence).

CDR3 nucleotide sequence: TGTGCCATTGGAGATGTGGACCCCATGAACACTGAAGCTTTCTTT. It encodes CAIGDVDPMNTEAFF. The rearrangement links TRBV28 to TRBJ1-1, with unresolved D. Per the germline V gene, CDR1 is MDHEN and CDR2 is SYDVKM. V lost 10 bases, J lost 0 bases, and 18 bases lay in between. The CDR3 is 15 amino acids. Full variable domain (rest looked up from reference TRBV28 and TRBJ1-1): DVKVTQSSRYLVKRTGEKVFLECVQDMDHENMFWYRQDPGLGLRLIYFSYDVKMKEKGDIPEGYSVSREKKERFSLILESASTNQTSMYLCAIGDVDPMNTEAFFGQGTRLTVV.

The rearrangement joins TRBV7-9 to TRBJ2-7; 8 bases match TRBD1. This CDR3 has 14 residues. After removal of 7 bases from V and 6 bases from J, the junction contained 11 bases not matched to a gene. Germline loops: CDR1 SEHNR, CDR2 FQNEAQ (reference sequence). The CDR3 spells CASIPGQGAREQYF. For the CDR3, the DNA is TGTGCCAGCATCCCTGGCCAGGGGGCGCGCGAGCAGTACTTC.

A note on this clone: Other DNA variants within this sample encode the same CDR3. V and J are TRBV7-8 and TRBJ2-7; tentative D call: TRBD1 (5 bases). This CDR3 contains 13 residues. Deletions cut 4 bases from V and 1 base from J, with 8 bases between. Germline CDR1 reads SGHVS; CDR2 reads FQNEAQ. The CDR3 DNA sequence: TGTGCCAGCAGCTCCAGGGTTTCCTACGAGCAGTACTTC. Translating gives CASSSRVSYEQYF.

The genes are TRBV27 and TRBJ2-7, with D possibly called TRBD1 or TRBD2 (5 bases each). Per germline, CDR1 MNHEY and CDR2 SMNVEV (reference sequence). V lost 2 bases to trimming and J lost 1 base, with 15 bases between them. This CDR3 comprises 16 residues. The CDR3 spells CASSLPHRDGSYEQYF. Here the CDR3 DNA reads TGTGCCAGCAGTTTACCTCATCGGGACGGATCCTACGAGCAGTACTTC.

The V call is TRBV4-1, the J call TRBJ2-7; a possible D gene is TRBD1 (6 bases). Germline assignment: CDR1 MGHRA and CDR2 YSYEKL. The V and J ends lost 4 bases and 3 bases respectively, with 10 bases between them. The CDR3 covers 13 residues. DNA of the CDR3: TGCGCCAGCAGCCTTGGGGGCCTCTACGAGCAGTACTTC. Protein: CASSLGGLYEQYF.

This chain joins TRBV2 and TRBJ2-7; the D gene could be TRBD1 or TRBD2 (6 bases each). Trimming took 6 bases from V and 7 from J, leaving 22 bases between them. The CDR3 sequence is 15 residues long. Per germline, CDR1 SNHLY and CDR2 FYNNEI. The CDR3 loop reads CASSRGYGQGQEQYF. The DNA of the CDR3 is TGTGCCAGCAGCCGGGGGTATGGGCAGGGGCAGGAGCAGTACTTC.

A single count supports this clone. The chain links TRBV9 to TRBJ2-1, with 9 bases identical to TRBD1. The CDR3 sequence is 13 residues long. Germline V lookup: CDR1 SGDLS, CDR2 YYNGEE. V was pared by 7 bases and J by 5 bases, with 4 bases of the junction left unmatched. CDR3 sequence (DNA): TGTGCCAGCGGGACAGGGACACACAATGAGCAGTTCTTC. It codes for CASGTGTHNEQFF.

Comments on this clone: Other DNA variants within this sample encode the same CDR3. The chain recombines TRBV4-1 with TRBJ2-7; D uncertain. The CDR3 totals 14 residues. In germline, CDR1 is MGHRA, CDR2 YSYEKL. Trimming stripped 0 bases from V and 1 base from J, with 7 bases between. Here the CDR3 reads CASSQDPSSYEQYF. Here the CDR3 DNA reads TGCGCCAGCAGCCAAGATCCGTCATCCTACGAGCAGTACTTC.